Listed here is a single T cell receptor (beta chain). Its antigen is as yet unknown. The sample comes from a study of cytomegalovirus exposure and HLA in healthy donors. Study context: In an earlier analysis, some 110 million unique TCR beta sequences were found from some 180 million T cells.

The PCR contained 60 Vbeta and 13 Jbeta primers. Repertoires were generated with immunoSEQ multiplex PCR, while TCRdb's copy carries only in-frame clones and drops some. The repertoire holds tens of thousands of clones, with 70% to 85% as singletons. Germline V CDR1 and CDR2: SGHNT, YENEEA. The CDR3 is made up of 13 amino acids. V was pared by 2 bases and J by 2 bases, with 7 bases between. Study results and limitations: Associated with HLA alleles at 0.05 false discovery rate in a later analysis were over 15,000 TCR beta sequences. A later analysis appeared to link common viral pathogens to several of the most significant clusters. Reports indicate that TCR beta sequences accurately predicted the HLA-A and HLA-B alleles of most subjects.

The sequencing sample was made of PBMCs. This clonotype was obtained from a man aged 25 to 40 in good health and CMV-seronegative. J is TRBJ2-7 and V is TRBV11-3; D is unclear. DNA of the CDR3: TGTGCCAGCAGCTTACCCGGTCCCTACGAGCAGTACTTC. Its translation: CASSLPGPYEQYF.